The rows below give T cell receptor beta chains drawn from one sample of a study of blood T cell repertoires in COVID-19. TCRdb's copy holds only in-frame clones and misses some; the assay was immunoSEQ multiplex PCR. In the table there are nearly 200,000 clones, around nine tenths of which are singletons. Sequencing was performed on peripheral blood. Receptor source: a middle-aged woman who had recovered from COVID-19. Each CDR3 is given with its conserved first and last residue. A D gene is named only where the DNA matches it firmly. Size tells how often a clone was seen (once, few, many) or the class of an expanded clone, and some rows leave it out.

size | D | J | V | CDR3 | DNA
. | TRBD1 | TRBJ1-5 | TRBV19 | CASRGTGGGNQPQHF | TGTGCCAGTAGGGGGACAGGGGGCGGGAATCAGCCCCAGCATTTT
. | . | TRBJ2-7 | TRBV20-1 | CSARGSYEQYF | TGCAGTGCAAGGGGGTCCTATGAGCAGTACTTC
once | . | TRBJ1-3 | TRBV7-8 | CASSSIRTVGNTIYF | TGTGCCAGCAGTTCTATTCGGACAGTAGGAAACACCATATATTTT
. | . | TRBJ2-4 | TRBV4-3 | CASSLAYGSGTKNIQYF | TGCGCCAGCAGCTTGGCGTATGGGTCAGGGACCAAAAACATTCAGTACTTC
. | . | TRBJ2-7 | TRBV15 | CATSRDNTNQNEQYF | TGTGCCACCAGCAGAGATAACACCAACCAGAACGAGCAGTACTTC
. | TRBD1 | TRBJ2-2 | TRBV7-9 | CASSPRGQPSNTGELFF | TGTGCCAGCAGCCCGAGGGGACAGCCGAGTAACACCGGGGAGCTGTTTTTT
. | TRBD2 | TRBJ2-3 | TRBV5-1 | CASSTGLAVSSTDTQYF | TGCGCCAGCAGCACGGGACTAGCGGTTTCGAGCACAGATACGCAGTATTTT
. | TRBD2 | TRBJ2-2 | TRBV19 | CASSTSGRFNGELFF | TGTGCCAGTAGTACTAGCGGGAGGTTTAACGGGGAGCTGTTTTTT
once | . | TRBJ1-1 | TRBV3-1/TRBV3-2 | CASSHANEAFF | TGTGCCAGCAGCCATGCTAATGAAGCTTTCTTT
. | . | TRBJ1-2 | TRBV5-5 | CASSLAQQAYGYTF | TGTGCCAGCAGCTTGGCCCAACAGGCCTATGGCTACACCTTC
. | . | TRBJ2-7 | TRBV4-1 | CASSHSTGSSYEQYF | TGCGCCAGCAGCCATTCTACAGGGAGCTCCTACGAGCAGTACTTC
. | . | TRBJ2-3 | TRBV18 | CASSPQRATDTQYF | TGTGCCAGCTCACCACAGAGGGCCACAGATACGCAGTATTTT
. | TRBD1 | TRBJ1-1 | TRBV3-1/TRBV3-2 | CASSPYPLGQEWNTEAFF | TGTGCCAGCAGCCCCTATCCCTTGGGACAGGAATGGAACACTGAAGCTTTCTTT
. | . | TRBJ2-5 | TRBV30 | CAWSEGYRQETQYF | TGTGCCTGGAGTGAGGGCTACAGGCAAGAGACCCAGTACTTC
. | TRBD2 | TRBJ2-7 | TRBV2 | CASSPGGSGMNEQYF | TGTGCCAGCAGTCCTGGGGGTAGCGGGATGAACGAGCAGTACTTC
. | TRBD1 | TRBJ2-2 | TRBV5-1 | CASSHKETKTDRGAGELFF | TGCGCCAGCAGCCACAAGGAAACGAAGACCGACAGGGGCGCCGGGGAGCTGTTTTTT
. | . | TRBJ2-7 | TRBV7-9 | CASSWSAGPSSYEQYF | TGTGCCAGCAGCTGGAGCGCGGGGCCAAGCTCCTACGAGCAGTACTTC
. | TRBD1 | TRBJ1-5 | TRBV18 | CASSPPGTGNQPQHF | TGTGCCAGCTCACCACCTGGGACAGGTAATCAGCCCCAGCATTTT
. | . | TRBJ2-2 | TRBV3-1/TRBV3-2 | CASSLPPSLAGELFF | TGTGCCAGCAGCCTCCCCCCAAGCCTGGCCGGGGAGCTGTTTTTT